This T cell receptor beta chain originates from a study of cytomegalovirus exposure and HLA in healthy donors. Comments on this clone: Its specificity is unknown.

Trimming took 6 bases from V and 2 from J, leaving 10 bases between them. CDR1 and CDR2 (germline): SNHLY, FYNNEI. The CDR3 contains 14 residues. The protocol was immunoSEQ multiplex PCR, while the TCRdb copy is restricted to in-frame clones and leaves out a portion. Among roughly 330,000 clones listed, 75% to 90% were seen once. Overall study findings and caveats: While the bulk of TCR sequences proved rare, some public TCRs turned up in many donors. Testing in vitro showed a few CMV-associated chains specific for CMV antigens.

This sequence joins TRBV2 and TRBJ2-2; unclear D gene. Material: PBMCs. This TCR was sampled from a woman aged 25 to 39 in good health and CMV-seropositive. The CDR3 here is CASSWTVNTGELFF. CDR3 in DNA: TGTGCCAGCAGCTGGACCGTTAACACCGGGGAGCTGTTTTTT.